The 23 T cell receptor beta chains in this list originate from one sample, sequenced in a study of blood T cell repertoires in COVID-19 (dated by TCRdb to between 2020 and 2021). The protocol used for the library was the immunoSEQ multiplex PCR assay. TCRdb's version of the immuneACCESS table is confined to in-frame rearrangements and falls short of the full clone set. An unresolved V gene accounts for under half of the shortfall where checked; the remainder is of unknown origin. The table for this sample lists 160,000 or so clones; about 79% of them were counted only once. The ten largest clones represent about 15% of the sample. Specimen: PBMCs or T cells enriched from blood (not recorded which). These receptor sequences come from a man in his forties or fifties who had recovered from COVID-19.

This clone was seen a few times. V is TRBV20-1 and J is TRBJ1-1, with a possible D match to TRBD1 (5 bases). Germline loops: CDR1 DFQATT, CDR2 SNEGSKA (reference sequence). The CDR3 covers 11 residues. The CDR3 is CSEVRVTEAFF. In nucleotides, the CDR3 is TGCAGCGAGGTCAGGGTCACTGAAGCTTTCTTT.

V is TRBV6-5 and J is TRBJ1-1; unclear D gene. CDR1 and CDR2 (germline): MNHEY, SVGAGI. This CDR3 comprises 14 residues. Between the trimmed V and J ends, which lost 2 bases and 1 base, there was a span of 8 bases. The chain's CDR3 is CASSYERANTEAFF. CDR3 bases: TGTGCCAGCAGTTACGAGCGGGCGAACACTGAAGCTTTCTTT.

In nucleotides, the CDR3 is TGTGCCAGCAGGGGAGACTGGGCTCAGCCCCAGCATTTT. This gives the protein CASRGDWAQPQHF. The rearrangement links TRBV6-5 to TRBJ1-5; no firm D call. The germline V gene encodes CDR1 MNHEY and CDR2 SVGAGI. This CDR3 region has 13 residues. The V end was cut by 6 bases, the J end by 6 bases, with 12 bases between.

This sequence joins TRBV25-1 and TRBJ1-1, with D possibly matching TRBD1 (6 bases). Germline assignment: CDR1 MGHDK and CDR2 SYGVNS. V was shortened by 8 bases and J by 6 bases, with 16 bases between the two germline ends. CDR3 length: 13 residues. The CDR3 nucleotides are TGTGCCAGCGGGGACGCCAGGGGTCCTGAAGCTTTCTTT. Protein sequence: CASGDARGPEAFF.

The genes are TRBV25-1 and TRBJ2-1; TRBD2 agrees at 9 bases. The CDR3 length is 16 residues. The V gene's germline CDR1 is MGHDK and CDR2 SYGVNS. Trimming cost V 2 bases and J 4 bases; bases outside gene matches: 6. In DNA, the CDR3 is TGTGCCAGCAGTGAAGAGGGCGGGGGGGCATACAATGAGCAGTTCTTC. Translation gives CASSEEGGGAYNEQFF.

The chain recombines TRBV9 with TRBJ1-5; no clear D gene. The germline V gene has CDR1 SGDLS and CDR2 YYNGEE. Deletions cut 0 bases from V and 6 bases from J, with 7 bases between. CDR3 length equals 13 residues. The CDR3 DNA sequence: TGTGCCAGCAGCGTAGCAGGAGGTCAGCCCCAGCATTTT. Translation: CASSVAGGQPQHF.

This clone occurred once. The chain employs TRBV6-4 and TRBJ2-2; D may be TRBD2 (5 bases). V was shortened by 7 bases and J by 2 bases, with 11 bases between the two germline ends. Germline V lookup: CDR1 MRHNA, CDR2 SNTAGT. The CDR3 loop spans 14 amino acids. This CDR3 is CASNRDGNTGELFF. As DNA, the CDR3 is TGTGCCAGCAACCGGGATGGTAACACCGGGGAGCTGTTTTTT.

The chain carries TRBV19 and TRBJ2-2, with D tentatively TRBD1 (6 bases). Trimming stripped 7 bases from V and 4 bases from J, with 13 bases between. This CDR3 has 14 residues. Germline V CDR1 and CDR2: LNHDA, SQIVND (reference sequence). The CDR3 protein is CASTRTAVTGELFF. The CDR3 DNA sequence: TGTGCCAGTACCCGGACAGCCGTCACCGGGGAGCTGTTTTTT.

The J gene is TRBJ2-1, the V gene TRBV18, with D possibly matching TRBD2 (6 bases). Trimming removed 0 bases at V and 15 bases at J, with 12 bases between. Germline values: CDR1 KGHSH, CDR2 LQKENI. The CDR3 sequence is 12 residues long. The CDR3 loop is CASSPPSGELFF. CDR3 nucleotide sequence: TGTGCCAGCTCACCACCGTCGGGGGAATTGTTCTTC.

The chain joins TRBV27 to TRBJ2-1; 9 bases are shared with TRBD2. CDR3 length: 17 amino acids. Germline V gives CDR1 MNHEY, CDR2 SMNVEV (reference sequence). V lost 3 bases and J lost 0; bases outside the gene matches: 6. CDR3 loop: CASSFRSGGSSYNEQFF. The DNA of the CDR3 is TGTGCCAGCAGTTTTAGAAGCGGGGGGTCCTCCTACAATGAGCAGTTCTTC.

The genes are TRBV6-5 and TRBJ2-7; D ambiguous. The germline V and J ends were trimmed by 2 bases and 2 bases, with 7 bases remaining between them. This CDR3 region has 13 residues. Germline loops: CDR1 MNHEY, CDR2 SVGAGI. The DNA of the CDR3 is TGTGCCAGCAGTTACGCGGAAACCTACGAGCAGTACTTC. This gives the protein CASSYAETYEQYF.

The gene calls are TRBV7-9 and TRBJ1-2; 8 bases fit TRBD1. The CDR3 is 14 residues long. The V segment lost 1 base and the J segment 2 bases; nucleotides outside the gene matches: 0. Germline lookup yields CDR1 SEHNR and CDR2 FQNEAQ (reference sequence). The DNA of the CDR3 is TGTGCCAGCAGCTTAGGACAGGGGAACTATGGCTACACCTTC. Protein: CASSLGQGNYGYTF.

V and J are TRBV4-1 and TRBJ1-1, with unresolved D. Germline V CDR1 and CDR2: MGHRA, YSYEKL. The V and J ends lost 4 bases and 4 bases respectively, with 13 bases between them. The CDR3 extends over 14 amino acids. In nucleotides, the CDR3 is TGCGCCAGCAGCCCTCTGATGGGGAGCACTGAAGCTTTCTTT. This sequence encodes CASSPLMGSTEAFF.

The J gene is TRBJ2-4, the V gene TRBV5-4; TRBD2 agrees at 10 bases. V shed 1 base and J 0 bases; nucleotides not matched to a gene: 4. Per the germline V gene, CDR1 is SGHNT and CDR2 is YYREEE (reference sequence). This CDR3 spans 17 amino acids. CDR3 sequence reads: CASSLPSGGPAKNIQYF. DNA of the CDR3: TGTGCCAGCAGCTTGCCTAGCGGGGGTCCAGCCAAAAACATTCAGTACTTC.

CDR3 sequence reads: CASSPGTLPEQYF. CDR3 bases: TGTGCCAGCAGCCCCGGGACACTCCCCGAGCAGTACTTC. V usage is TRBV7-9 and J usage is TRBJ2-7; weak D call: TRBD1 (6 bases). V lost 5 bases and J lost 6, with 14 bases in between. Per germline, CDR1 SEHNR and CDR2 FQNEAQ (reference sequence). This CDR3 contains 13 residues.

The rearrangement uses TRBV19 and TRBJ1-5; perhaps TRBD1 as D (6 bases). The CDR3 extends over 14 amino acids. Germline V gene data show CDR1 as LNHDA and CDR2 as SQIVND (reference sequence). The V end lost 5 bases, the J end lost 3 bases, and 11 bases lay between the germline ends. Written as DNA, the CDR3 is TGTGCCAGTAGTTGGTGGGACACCAATCAGCCCCAGCATTTT. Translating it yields CASSWWDTNQPQHF.

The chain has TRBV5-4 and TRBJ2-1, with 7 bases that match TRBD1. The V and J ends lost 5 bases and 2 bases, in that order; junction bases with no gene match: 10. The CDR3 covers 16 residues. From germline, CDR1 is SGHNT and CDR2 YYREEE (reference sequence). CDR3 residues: CASRRGTDETYNEQFF. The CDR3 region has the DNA TGTGCCAGCAGACGAGGGACAGACGAAACCTACAATGAGCAGTTCTTC. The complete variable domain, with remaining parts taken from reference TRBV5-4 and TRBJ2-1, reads ETGVTQSPTHLIKTRGQQVTLRCSSQSGHNTVSWYQQALGQGPQFIFQYYREEENGRGNFPPRFSGLQFPNYSSELNVNALELDDSALYLCASRRGTDETYNEQFFGPGTRLTVL.

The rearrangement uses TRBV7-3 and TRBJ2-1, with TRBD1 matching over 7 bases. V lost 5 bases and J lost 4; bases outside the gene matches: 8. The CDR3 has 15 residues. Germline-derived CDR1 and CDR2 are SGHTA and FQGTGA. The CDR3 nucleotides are TGTGCCAGCAGCCCAGACAGGGCTTCTTACAATGAGCAGTTCTTC. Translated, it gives CASSPDRASYNEQFF.

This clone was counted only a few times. This CDR3 is CASSYQATRGDTQYF. The CDR3 DNA sequence: TGTGCCAGCAGTTACCAGGCAACACGTGGAGATACGCAGTATTTT. This rearrangement joins TRBV6-5 to TRBJ2-3; D not resolved. Trimming removed 2 bases at V and 5 bases at J, with 14 bases between. The CDR3 is 15 residues long. Germline V gene lookup returns CDR1 MNHEY and CDR2 SVGAGI.

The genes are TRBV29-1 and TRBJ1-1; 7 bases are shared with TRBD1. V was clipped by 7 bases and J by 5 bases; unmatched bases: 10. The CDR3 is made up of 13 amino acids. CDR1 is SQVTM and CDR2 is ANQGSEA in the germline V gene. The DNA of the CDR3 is TGCAGCGGCCACGACAGGGCTGGGACTGAAGCTTTCTTT. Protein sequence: CSGHDRAGTEAFF.

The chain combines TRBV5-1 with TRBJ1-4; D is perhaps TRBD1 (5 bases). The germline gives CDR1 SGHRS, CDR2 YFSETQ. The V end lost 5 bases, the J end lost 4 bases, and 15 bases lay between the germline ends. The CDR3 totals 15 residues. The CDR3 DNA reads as TGCGCCAGCAGTCTCCAGGGCACCAGTAATGAAAAACTGTTTTTT. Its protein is CASSLQGTSNEKLFF.

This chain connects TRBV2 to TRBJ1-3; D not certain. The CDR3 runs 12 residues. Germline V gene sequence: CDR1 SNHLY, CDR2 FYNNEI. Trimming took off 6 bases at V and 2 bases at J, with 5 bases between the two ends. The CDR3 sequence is CASSLPGNTIYF. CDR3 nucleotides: TGTGCCAGCAGCCTACCTGGAAACACCATATATTTT.

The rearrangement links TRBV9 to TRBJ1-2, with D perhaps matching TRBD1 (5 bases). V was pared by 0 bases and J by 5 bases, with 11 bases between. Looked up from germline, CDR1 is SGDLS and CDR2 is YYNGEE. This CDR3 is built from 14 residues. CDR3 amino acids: CASSVGPGSYGYTF. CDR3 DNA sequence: TGTGCCAGCAGCGTAGGTCCAGGGTCGTATGGCTACACCTTC.